This T cell receptor beta chain was recorded in a study of beta chain features in type 1 diabetes. Study results and caveats: In all four CD4+ subsets, TCRB CDR3 length was significantly, moderately reduced in type 1 diabetes. Type 1 diabetes patients showed fewer insertions and more deletions at VDJ junctions.

Details on this clone: The antigen is unknown.

Every isolated RNA sample was fully reverse transcribed, so sequencing captured expressed TCRB transcripts. TCRdb keeps only in-frame clones here, not all; method: immunoSEQ multiplex PCR. The sample carries hundreds of thousands of clones, around a sixth recorded once. V trimming: 4 bases; J trimming: 5 bases; junction bases outside the gene matches: 7. The CDR3 runs to 14 residues. Per the germline V gene, CDR1 is SGHTA and CDR2 is FQGNSA. This receptor was taken from a woman younger than 35 in good health. The source material was naive CD4+ T cells from blood. V gene TRBV7-2 combines with J gene TRBJ2-5; TRBD1 agrees at 7 bases. CDR3 DNA: TGTGCCAGCAGCTCGAGGGGGCCAAAGGAGACCCAGTACTTC. It is translated as CASSSRGPKETQYF.